This T cell receptor beta chain stems from a study of cytomegalovirus exposure and HLA in healthy donors. Study-wide background: Falling in the Caucasian-associated ancestry cluster were 80% to 85% of approximately 410 genotyped donors. Study-wide results and caveats: Several of the most significant clusters appeared, in a later analysis, to be linked to common viral pathogens. A cluster of highly shared sequence variants was likely a sequencing artifact. A later analysis linked a missense DCLRE1C variant to TCR beta V- and J-gene trimming.

The PCR was carried out with 60 Vbeta primers and 13 Jbeta primers. Only in-frame clones appear in the TCRdb table, and some are missing; sequencing was by immunoSEQ multiplex PCR. The table lists around 94,000 clones, roughly 79% of them singletons. This clone has a single count. Antigen specificity is unknown. The CDR3 loop spans 13 amino acids. Trimming took 4 bases from V and 12 from J; bases not matched to a gene: 7. Germline V gives CDR1 SNHLY, CDR2 FYNNEI. V and J are TRBV2 and TRBJ2-1; 9 bases line up with TRBD1. The source of this sequence is a woman in her thirties or forties in good health and CMV-seronegative. Sequenced sample: PBMCs. The CDR3: CASSAGTGIGQFF. The CDR3 nucleotides are TGTGCCAGCAGTGCCGGGACAGGGATCGGGCAGTTCTTC.